Reported below is one T cell receptor (beta chain). These data belong to a study of early T cells in non-severe SARS-CoV-2 infection. One entry per CDR3 protein, called by TCRdb with MiXCR from the 5' RACE reads. Here the sample spans about 83,000 distinct CDR3 sequences, 10% to 15% being singletons. From germline, CDR1 is SGHVS and CDR2 FQNEAQ. J gave up 8 bases and V 5 bases, and 8 bases lay outside the gene matches. The CDR3 has 14 amino acids. Material: whole blood. This TCR came from an adult who was a healthcare worker with PCR-confirmed SARS-CoV-2 infection or an uninfected control (not recorded which). The chain joins TRBV7-8 to TRBJ2-1; 8 bases align to TRBD2. The CDR3 protein is CASSPILAADEQFF. The CDR3 region has the DNA TGTGCCAGCAGCCCAATACTAGCGGCAGATGAGCAGTTCTTC.